This T cell receptor beta chain was found in a study of blood T cell repertoires in COVID-19. Study overall: Whether acute or convalescent, the COVID-19 samples came from the United States, Italy and Spain. Nucleic acid was either cDNA or gDNA, and it came from T cells, B-cell-depleted T cells, or PBMCs.

The table lists this clone with many counts. A Seattle source enrolled patients during active infection and followed them longitudinally. Per the authors' pipeline: Quantification of nucleated cells was approximated via reference gene primer amplification. Produced via immunoSEQ multiplex PCR; TCRdb's table is partial and in-frame only. That table furnishes V, J and clone size, whereas the DNA furnished D and trimming. The sample has 150,000 to 200,000 clones; 75% to 85% are singletons. What was sequenced was peripheral blood. This clonotype was sampled from a woman aged 55-75 years with COVID-19, enrolled during active disease.

The CDR3 bases are TGTGCCAGCAGTGGGACAGGGAACACCGGGGAGCTGTTTTTT. Residues: CASSGTGNTGELFF. The chain links TRBV2 to TRBJ2-2; 7 nucleotides align to TRBD1. Germline CDR1 SNHLY, CDR2 FYNNEI. V was clipped by 4 bases and J by 1 base; unmatched bases: 0. The CDR3 has 14 amino acids.